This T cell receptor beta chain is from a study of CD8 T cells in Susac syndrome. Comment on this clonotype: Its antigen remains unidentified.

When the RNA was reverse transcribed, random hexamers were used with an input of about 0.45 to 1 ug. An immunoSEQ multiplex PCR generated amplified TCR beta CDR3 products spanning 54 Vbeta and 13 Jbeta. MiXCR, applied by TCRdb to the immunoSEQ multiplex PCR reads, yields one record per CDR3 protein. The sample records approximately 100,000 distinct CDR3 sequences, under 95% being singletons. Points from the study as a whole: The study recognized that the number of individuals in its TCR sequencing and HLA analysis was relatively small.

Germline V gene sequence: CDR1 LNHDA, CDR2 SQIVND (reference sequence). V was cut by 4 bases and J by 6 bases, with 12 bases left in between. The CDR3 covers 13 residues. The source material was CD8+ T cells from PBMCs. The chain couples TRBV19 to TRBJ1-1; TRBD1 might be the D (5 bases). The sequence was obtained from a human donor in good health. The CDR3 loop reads CASSSLPGPEAFF. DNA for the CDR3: TGTGCCAGTAGTAGCCTCCCGGGACCTGAAGCTTTCTTT.